This TCR beta chain was found in a study of T-cell memory formation after mild COVID-19. General observations from the study: Unconfirmed was the SARS-CoV-2 specificity of second-wave clones that peaked on day 37.

Each CDR3 protein gets one entry after TCRdb re-called the 5' RACE reads with MiXCR. The profile shows approximately 100,000 distinct CDR3 sequences, 25% of them singletons. Trimming removed 2 bases from V and 0 bases from J; junction bases left unmatched: 4. The V gene's germline CDR1 is SEHNR and CDR2 FQNEAQ (reference sequence). This CDR3 has 15 amino acids. A few counts support this clonotype. The antigen is unknown. Material for sequencing was PBMCs or a T cell subset sorted from them (not recorded which). The sequence was obtained from a man between 18 and 35 years old who had mild COVID-19 (a few samples of this study predate the infection). Cell type and time point are not known. The rearrangement uses TRBV7-9 and TRBJ2-7, with 7 bases that match TRBD1. The CDR3 region has the DNA TGTGCCAGCAGCTTAAGGGGGCCCAACTCCTACGAGCAGTACTTC. Encoded protein: CASSLRGPNSYEQYF.